The clone carrying this T cell receptor (beta chain) was found many times. Its antigen is not known. The record originates from a study of T cell repertoires in cytomegalovirus infection. General study points: The cumulative frequency of public TCR beta families distinguished individuals who carried CMV together with the relevant HLA.

TCRdb re-called the reads through MiXCR, storing one row per CDR3 protein. The profile shows approximately 770,000 distinct CDR3 sequences, around 29% of them singletons. The germline V gene has CDR1 SGHVS and CDR2 FNYEAQ. The V segment lost 1 base and the J segment 3 bases; nucleotides outside the gene matches: 5. The CDR3 is made up of 15 amino acids. This rearrangement joins TRBV7-6 to TRBJ1-1; TRBD1 matches 7 bases. This specimen was cultured CD8+ T cells from PBMCs, taken from culture after CMV antigen stimulation. The sequence was collected from a human donor in good health (CMV status not recorded). Some clones in this sample may be carry-over from other donors' samples. The CDR3 DNA is TGTGCCAGCAGCTTAGGAACGACAGGGTACACTGAAGCTTTCTTT. The encoded protein is CASSLGTTGYTEAFF.